This entry is about one T cell receptor beta chain. This record comes from a study of blood T cell repertoires in COVID-19. Study overall: The samples span acute and convalescent COVID-19 from the United States, Italy and Spain. In each case, the material was cDNA or gDNA derived from T cells, B-cell-depleted T cells, or PBMCs.

During active infection, Seattle patients enrolled and were then monitored through disease. Generated by immunoSEQ multiplex PCR, the TCRdb table keeps only in-frame clones and is missing some. Counted here are 200,000 to 250,000 clones, 82% occurring once; the ten biggest clones make up 5.2%. The CDR3 consists of 17 residues. Germline assignment: CDR1 SGHDN and CDR2 FVKESK. The V and J ends lost 0 bases and 0 bases respectively, with 13 bases between them. This clonotype originated in a woman aged 70-85 years with COVID-19, enrolled during active disease. The V and J genes are TRBV14 and TRBJ2-3; no reliable D call. The sequenced sample consisted of peripheral blood. The CDR3 spells CASSQDRMEMSTDTQYF. The CDR3 DNA sequence: TGTGCCAGCAGCCAAGATCGTATGGAGATGAGCACAGATACGCAGTATTTT.